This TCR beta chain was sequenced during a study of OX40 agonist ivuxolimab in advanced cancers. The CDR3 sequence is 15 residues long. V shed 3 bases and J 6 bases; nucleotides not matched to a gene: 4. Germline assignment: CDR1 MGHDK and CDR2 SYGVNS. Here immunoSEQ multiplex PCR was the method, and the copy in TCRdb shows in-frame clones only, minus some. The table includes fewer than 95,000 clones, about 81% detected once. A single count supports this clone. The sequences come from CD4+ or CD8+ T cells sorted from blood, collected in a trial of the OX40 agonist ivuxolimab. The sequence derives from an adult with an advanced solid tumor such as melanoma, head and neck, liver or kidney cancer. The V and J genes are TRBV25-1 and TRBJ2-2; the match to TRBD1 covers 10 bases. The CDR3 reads CASSEGQGSAGELFF. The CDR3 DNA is TGTGCCAGCAGTGAGGGACAGGGGAGCGCCGGGGAGCTGTTTTTT.